A selection of T cell receptor beta chains follows, all from one sample in a study of cytomegalovirus exposure and HLA in healthy donors. The data were produced by immunoSEQ multiplex PCR, yet TCRdb's version contains in-frame clones alone and is incomplete. In the table there are under 200,000 clones, roughly 80% of which are singletons. The sequencing sample was made of PBMCs. These receptors were taken from a man aged 55 to 70 in good health and CMV-seronegative. Both conserved end residues are part of each CDR3. The D gene is left open where the match is weak. For some rows the clone size is stated as once, few or many, or as a class when expanded; others skip it.

v_call	clone_size	d_call	j_call	cdr3_aa	cdr3_nt
TRBV7-9	-	TRBD1	TRBJ2-7	CASSSTTGVFVYEQYF	TGTGCCAGCAGCTCAACTACAGGGGTTTTCGTCTACGAGCAGTACTTC
TRBV6-1	-	-	TRBJ2-5	CASRTSGETQYF	TGTGCCAGCCGGACCTCAGGGGAGACCCAGTACTTC
TRBV10-1	-	-	TRBJ2-7	CATGRGREQYF	TGCGCCACCGGCAGGGGCCGGGAGCAGTACTTC
TRBV9	-	TRBD2	TRBJ2-1	CASSATGTSGSYEQFF	TGTGCCAGCAGCGCCACCGGGACTAGCGGGTCTTATGAGCAGTTCTTC
TRBV6-5	-	TRBD2	TRBJ2-7	CASSYSGGGPYEQYF	TGTGCCAGCAGTTACTCGGGCGGGGGACCCTACGAGCAGTACTTC
TRBV7-2	-	TRBD1	TRBJ1-2	CASSPRDRGTGYTF	TGTGCCAGCAGCCCCCGGGACAGGGGTACTGGCTACACCTTC
TRBV5-4	-	TRBD2	TRBJ2-3	CASRRLTSGGSTDTQYF	TGTGCCAGCAGGAGGTTGACTAGCGGGGGAAGCACAGATACGCAGTATTTT
TRBV5-4	few	TRBD1	TRBJ1-2	CASSFGSGTGVLYGYTF	TGTGCCAGCAGCTTTGGCTCCGGGACAGGAGTTCTCTATGGCTACACCTTC
TRBV11-2	-	-	TRBJ2-1	CASSLDPSSYNEQFF	TGTGCCAGCAGCCTTGACCCTAGCTCCTACAATGAGCAGTTCTTC
TRBV28	few	TRBD1	TRBJ1-1	CASSRPGTVTEAFF	TGTGCCAGCAGCCGCCCCGGGACAGTCACTGAAGCTTTCTTT
TRBV28	-	TRBD2	TRBJ2-5	CASRHSGGIQETQYF	TGTGCCAGCAGACATAGCGGGGGTATCCAAGAGACCCAGTACTTC
TRBV7-8	-	TRBD2	TRBJ2-1	CASSTLTSVGEQFF	TGTGCCAGCAGCACCCTAACTAGCGTAGGCGAGCAGTTCTTC
TRBV28	-	-	TRBJ2-7	CASNGLSIEQYF	TGTGCCAGCAATGGGCTCTCCATCGAGCAGTACTTC
TRBV6-1	-	-	TRBJ2-7	CASSEPGDVYEQYF	TGTGCCAGCAGTGAGCCAGGCGACGTCTACGAGCAGTACTTC
TRBV11-1	-	-	TRBJ1-1	CASSQYPPNTEAFF	TGTGCCAGCAGCCAGTATCCACCAAACACTGAAGCTTTCTTT
TRBV29-1	-	TRBD2	TRBJ2-1	CSVRSSGVNNEQFF	TGCAGCGTTCGGAGTAGCGGGGTGAACAATGAGCAGTTCTTC
TRBV4-2	-	TRBD2	TRBJ2-5	CASSQTSGRAVETQYF	TGTGCCAGCAGCCAAACTAGCGGGAGGGCTGTGGAGACCCAGTACTTC
TRBV15	-	-	TRBJ1-1	CATSRSSGTEAFF	TGTGCCACCAGCAGATCCTCGGGCACTGAAGCTTTCTTT
TRBV21-1	-	-	TRBJ2-7	CASRVPGQGFDEQYF	TGTGCCAGCAGGGTCCCGGGACAGGGGTTTGACGAGCAGTACTTC
TRBV18	-	TRBD1	TRBJ2-5	CASSRDREETQYF	TGTGCCAGCTCACGGGACAGGGAAGAGACCCAGTACTTC
TRBV30	-	-	TRBJ2-7	CAWSVGGGSPREQYF	TGTGCCTGGAGTGTAGGGGGAGGGTCCCCTCGGGAGCAGTACTTC
TRBV6-1	few	-	TRBJ1-6	CASSALGRRADGSPLHF	TGTGCCAGCAGTGCCCTCGGGAGGAGGGCGGATGGTTCACCCCTCCACTTT
TRBV5-1	-	-	TRBJ2-7	CASRPGQSYEQYF	TGCGCCAGTAGACCGGGACAATCATACGAGCAGTACTTC
TRBV5-1	-	TRBD1	TRBJ1-1	CASSLPGGANNEAFF	TGCGCCAGCAGCTTGCCAGGGGGCGCGAACAATGAAGCTTTCTTT
TRBV5-4	-	-	TRBJ2-5	CASSLGQILRDQETQYF	TGTGCCAGCAGCTTGGGACAGATCCTAAGGGATCAAGAGACCCAGTACTTC
TRBV11-2	-	TRBD1	TRBJ2-2	CASSFRDRIYTGELFF	TGTGCCAGCAGCTTTCGGGACAGGATTTACACCGGGGAGCTGTTTTTT
TRBV27	-	TRBD1	TRBJ2-1	CASRPGQLYNEQFF	TGTGCCAGCAGGCCGGGACAGTTATACAATGAGCAGTTCTTC
TRBV10-3	-	TRBD2	TRBJ2-1	CAISGSSGSNEQFF	TGTGCCATCAGTGGGTCTAGCGGGTCGAATGAGCAGTTCTTC
TRBV28	-	TRBD2	TRBJ2-7	CASSPRQTGTSGRFVVEQYF	TGTGCCAGCAGTCCCCGACAGACCGGGACTAGCGGGAGGTTCGTCGTCGAGCAGTACTTC
TRBV15	few	TRBD1	TRBJ1-6	CATSRSGQGYSPLHF	TGTGCCACCAGCAGATCTGGACAGGGGTATTCACCCCTCCACTTT
TRBV4-1	-	-	TRBJ2-2	CASETQGNTGELFF	TGCGCCAGCGAGACACAGGGTAACACCGGGGAGCTGTTTTTT
TRBV19	-	TRBD1	TRBJ2-7	CASSSNRGRREQYF	TGTGCCAGTAGTAGCAACAGGGGGCGGCGCGAGCAGTACTTC
TRBV9	-	-	TRBJ2-2	CASSVGQDPGELFF	TGTGCCAGCAGCGTAGGACAGGACCCCGGGGAGCTGTTTTTT
TRBV6-1	-	TRBD1	TRBJ2-7	CASRSGTGAYEQYF	TGTGCCAGCAGATCCGGGACAGGTGCCTACGAGCAGTACTTC
TRBV28	once	-	TRBJ1-5	CASSLARRGANQPQHF	TGTGCCAGCAGTTTGGCGAGGAGGGGCGCCAATCAGCCCCAGCATTTT
TRBV6-5	-	-	TRBJ1-2	CASSPQARIGYTF	TGTGCCAGCAGCCCCCAGGCCAGAATCGGCTACACCTTC
TRBV7-6	once	-	TRBJ1-1	CASSSEVADTEAFF	TGTGCCAGCAGCTCGGAGGTGGCGGACACTGAAGCTTTCTTT
TRBV28	-	-	TRBJ1-5	CASSSKLERISNQPQHF	TGTGCCAGCAGTTCGAAATTGGAGAGGATTAGCAATCAGCCCCAGCATTTT
TRBV5-8	-	TRBD2	TRBJ2-2	CASSLGLAVNTGELFF	TGTGCCAGCAGCTTAGGACTAGCGGTGAACACCGGGGAGCTGTTTTTT
TRBV30	-	-	TRBJ1-6	CAWSAGTSHSPLHF	TGTGCCTGGAGTGCTGGGACATCTCATTCACCCCTCCACTTT
TRBV7-7	-	TRBD2	TRBJ2-5	CASSSTRGGNKETQYF	TGTGCTAGCAGCTCTACTCGGGGGGGGAATAAAGAGACCCAGTACTTC
TRBV15	-	-	TRBJ2-1	CATSAGTDEQFF	TGTGCCACCAGCGCGGGGACGGATGAGCAGTTCTTC
TRBV2	few	TRBD1	TRBJ2-7	CASSAQGDEQYF	TGTGCCAGCAGTGCTCAGGGGGACGAGCAGTACTTC
TRBV6-1	-	TRBD1	TRBJ1-2	CASSLDRDYGYPF	TGTGCCAGCAGCCTGGACAGGGACTATGGCTACCCCTTC
TRBV5-1	-	TRBD1	TRBJ1-1	CASSTTGEWTEAFF	TGCGCCAGCAGCACGACAGGGGAATGGACTGAAGCTTTCTTT
TRBV6-1	-	TRBD2	TRBJ2-1	CASGERGGYNEQFF	TGTGCCAGCGGAGAGCGGGGGGGCTACAATGAGCAGTTCTTC
TRBV25-1	-	-	TRBJ1-1	CASRRAGSNTEAFF	TGTGCCAGCAGGAGGGCAGGTTCGAACACTGAAGCTTTCTTT
TRBV29-1	-	TRBD1	TRBJ2-1	CSGRQGADNEQFF	TGCAGCGGGAGACAGGGGGCAGACAATGAGCAGTTCTTC
TRBV7-9	-	TRBD1	TRBJ2-1	CASSLAYFPGQLTYNEQFF	TGTGCCAGCAGCTTAGCGTACTTTCCGGGACAGCTAACTTACAATGAGCAGTTCTTC
TRBV28	-	-	TRBJ1-2	CASSITGPGYTF	TGTGCCAGCAGTATCACAGGGCCTGGCTACACCTTC
TRBV5-1	-	-	TRBJ1-5	CASSPGQDSNQPQNF	TGCGCCAGCAGCCCAGGGCAGGATAGCAATCAGCCCCAGAATTTT
TRBV4-2	-	TRBD1	TRBJ1-1	CASSQVRGSEAFF	TGTGCCAGCAGCCAAGTCAGGGGGTCTGAAGCTTTCTTT
TRBV5-8	-	TRBD2	TRBJ2-7	CASSPGLAGSEQYF	TGTGCCAGCAGCCCGGGACTAGCGGGGTCCGAGCAGTACTTC
TRBV30	-	TRBD2	TRBJ2-5	CAWSAGLAAETQYF	TGTGCCTGGAGTGCGGGACTAGCGGCGGAGACCCAGTACTTC
TRBV19	-	TRBD1	TRBJ1-1	CASSAPGGYTEAFF	TGTGCCAGTAGTGCTCCAGGGGGATACACTGAAGCTTTCTTT